This TCR beta chain was sequenced in a study of CD4 T cells in relation to SARS-CoV-2 and coronaviruses. About the study: PBMCs were cultured with antigen for roughly 11 days before TCR beta sequencing. Study observations and caveats: This crossreactivity analysis covered spike protein alone, no other viral proteins.

Germline V gene data show CDR1 as SGDLS and CDR2 as YYNGEE. Germline trimming cut 0 bases from V and 4 bases from J; bases unmatched to any gene: 8. This CDR3 has 16 residues. The unexposed donors gave CD4+ T cells in about 2011-2019, prior to COVID-19. CD4+ T cells were isolated from the cells after about ten days of culture. Testing used SARS-CoV-2 S/N and four cold-coronavirus spikes on unexposed-donor CD4+ T cells, cells permitting. Cultures held a few million PBMCs per well with roughly 10 IU/ml IL-2. Of note for this clone: As yet, its antigen is unknown.

Clones were read by immunoSEQ multiplex PCR, and TCRdb kept only the in-frame ones, dropping some. The sample includes roughly 15,000 clones, roughly 82% of them seen just once. The sequencing sample was made of CD4+ T cells from PBMCs, cultured in vitro. The sequence was obtained from a human donor in good health. This chain links TRBV9 with TRBJ1-2, with 8 bases that match TRBD1. CDR3 DNA sequence: TGTGCCAGCAGCGTAGGTACAGGGGGTAATATCTATGGCTACACCTTC. Translated, it gives CASSVGTGGNIYGYTF. Full variable domain (outside the CDR3, taken from reference TRBV9 and TRBJ1-2): DSGVTQTPKHLITATGQRVTLRCSPRSGDLSVYWYQQSLDQGLQFLIQYYNGEERAKGNILERFSAQQFPDLHSELNLSSLELGDSALYFCASSVGTGGNIYGYTFGSGTRLTVV.